These 4 T cell receptor beta chains share one sample of origin, sequenced in a study of technical replicates of blood from four donors. Profiled with immunoSEQ multiplex PCR; TCRdb holds only in-frame clones, not every one. Found here are around 97,000 clones, approximately 94% of them singletons; the top ten hold over 0.25%. Sequencing was carried out using T cells isolated from PBMCs. Receptors originate from a human donor in good health.

V gene TRBV27 combines with J gene TRBJ1-1; possible D gene TRBD1, 6 bases. V dropped 3 bases and J dropped 3 bases, with 8 bases sitting between them. This CDR3 comprises 13 residues. CDR1 and CDR2 (germline): MNHEY, SMNVEV (reference sequence). For the CDR3, the DNA is TGTGCCAGCAGTTTGAACAGGGACACTGAAGCTTTCTTT. Translating gives CASSLNRDTEAFF.

The chain employs TRBV9 and TRBJ1-2; TRBD1 is a possible D gene (5 bases). Germline CDR1 SGDLS, CDR2 YYNGEE. CDR3 size: 12 residues. Trimming took off 0 bases at V and 8 bases at J, with 8 bases between the two ends. CDR3 in DNA: TGTGCCAGCAGCGTAGTAGGGGTAGGCTACACCTTC. As protein: CASSVVGVGYTF.

V gene TRBV30 combines with J gene TRBJ2-3; 14 bases map to TRBD2. This CDR3 is built from 19 residues. The germline V gene encodes CDR1 GTSNPN and CDR2 SVGIG (reference sequence). Germline trimming cut 5 bases from V and 3 bases from J; bases unmatched to any gene: 16. As DNA, the CDR3 is TGTGCCTGGGCGATGGGACTAGCGGGAGACGTAGTATGGACAGATACGCAGTATTTT. As protein: CAWAMGLAGDVVWTDTQYF.

DNA of the CDR3: TGCAGCAAACACCAGTCCGGGAAGCGCTATGGCTACACCTTC. Protein: CSKHQSGKRYGYTF. This rearrangement joins TRBV29-1 to TRBJ1-2; D unresolved. The germline V gene encodes CDR1 SQVTM and CDR2 ANQGSEA. The V and J ends lost 8 bases and 4 bases respectively, with 20 bases between them. The CDR3 contains 14 residues.